The rows below give T cell receptor beta chains drawn from one sample of a study of CD8 T cells in Susac syndrome. TCRdb used MiXCR to reprocess the immunoSEQ multiplex PCR reads, holding one entry per CDR3 protein. The repertoire has about 24,000 distinct CDR3 sequences, around 93% of them found once; the top ten carry 0.55% to 0.7%. Sequencing was performed on CD8+ T cells from PBMCs. The source is a human donor with Susac syndrome. CDR3s include the opening cysteine and the closing phenylalanine or tryptophan. Fields, in order: clone size, J gene, D gene, V gene, CDR3 DNA, CDR3 protein. The D gene is left open where the match is weak. Clone sizes are given selectively: once, few, many, or a class where the clone is expanded.

clone size: -; J gene: TRBJ2-1; D gene: -; V gene: TRBV7-9; CDR3 DNA: TGTGCCAGCAGCACACAGGGCATTGGTTTTCTTGGTGAGCAGTTCTTC; CDR3 protein: CASSTQGIGFLGEQFF
clone size: -; J gene: TRBJ2-7; D gene: -; V gene: TRBV28; CDR3 DNA: TGTGCCAGCAGTATAGCAGTCCCCGAGCAGTACTTC; CDR3 protein: CASSIAVPEQYF
clone size: -; J gene: TRBJ2-5; D gene: -; V gene: TRBV12-5; CDR3 DNA: TGTGCTAGTTCAGCAGAACAAGAGACCCAGTACTTC; CDR3 protein: CASSAEQETQYF
clone size: -; J gene: TRBJ2-7; D gene: -; V gene: TRBV28; CDR3 DNA: TGTGCCAGCAGTTTATTTACAGGGCCCTACGAGCAGTACTTC; CDR3 protein: CASSLFTGPYEQYF
clone size: -; J gene: TRBJ1-5; D gene: -; V gene: TRBV2; CDR3 DNA: TGTGCCAGCAGCGACATTATCGGGCAGCCCCAGCATTTT; CDR3 protein: CASSDIIGQPQHF
clone size: -; J gene: TRBJ2-1; D gene: -; V gene: TRBV11-1; CDR3 DNA: TGTGCCAGCACCCGACTCTATAACAATGAGCAGTTCTTC; CDR3 protein: CASTRLYNNEQFF
clone size: -; J gene: TRBJ1-5; D gene: -; V gene: TRBV28; CDR3 DNA: TGTGCCAGCATTCCCGACTTGGGGTTTGGGCAGCCCCAGCATTTT; CDR3 protein: CASIPDLGFGQPQHF
clone size: -; J gene: TRBJ1-6; D gene: -; V gene: TRBV4-2; CDR3 DNA: TGTGCCAGCAGCCATCCTGACAGGCCCTCTTCGCTCCACTTT; CDR3 protein: CASSHPDRPSSLHF
clone size: once; J gene: TRBJ2-3; D gene: -; V gene: TRBV6-2/TRBV6-3; CDR3 DNA: TGTGCCAGCACCGGAGCCCGCACAGATACGCAGTATTTT; CDR3 protein: CASTGARTDTQYF
clone size: -; J gene: TRBJ2-3; D gene: -; V gene: TRBV9; CDR3 DNA: TGTGCCAGCAGCGTAGAAGTGGGGGAAATCACAGATACGCAGTATTTT; CDR3 protein: CASSVEVGEITDTQYF
clone size: -; J gene: TRBJ1-5; D gene: TRBD1; V gene: TRBV7-6; CDR3 DNA: TGTGCCAGCAGCTCTCGGACAGGGACCGGTCAGCCCCAGCATTTT; CDR3 protein: CASSSRTGTGQPQHF
clone size: -; J gene: TRBJ2-1; D gene: -; V gene: TRBV4-1; CDR3 DNA: TGCGCCAGCAGCGAGAGGGCTGGCTACAATGAGCAGTTCTTC; CDR3 protein: CASSERAGYNEQFF
clone size: once; J gene: TRBJ1-1; D gene: -; V gene: TRBV7-9; CDR3 DNA: TGTGCCAGCAGCTTGGGGTACACTGAAGCTTTCTTT; CDR3 protein: CASSLGYTEAFF
clone size: -; J gene: TRBJ2-5; D gene: TRBD1; V gene: TRBV28; CDR3 DNA: TGTGCCAGCGGACTTCCAGGGGGTGGTGAAGAGACCCAGTACTTC; CDR3 protein: CASGLPGGGEETQYF
clone size: -; J gene: TRBJ2-1; D gene: -; V gene: TRBV27; CDR3 DNA: TGTGCCAGCAGTTTAAGTAGGTTGTCGGAGCAGTTCTTC; CDR3 protein: CASSLSRLSEQFF
clone size: -; J gene: TRBJ2-7; D gene: -; V gene: TRBV30; CDR3 DNA: TGTGCCTGGCAACATACGGGAGACTCCTACGAGCAGTACTTC; CDR3 protein: CAWQHTGDSYEQYF
clone size: -; J gene: TRBJ2-3; D gene: TRBD2; V gene: TRBV14; CDR3 DNA: TGTGCCAGCAGCCAAGATTGGAGTAGCGGGGGCACAGATACGCAGTATTTT; CDR3 protein: CASSQDWSSGGTDTQYF